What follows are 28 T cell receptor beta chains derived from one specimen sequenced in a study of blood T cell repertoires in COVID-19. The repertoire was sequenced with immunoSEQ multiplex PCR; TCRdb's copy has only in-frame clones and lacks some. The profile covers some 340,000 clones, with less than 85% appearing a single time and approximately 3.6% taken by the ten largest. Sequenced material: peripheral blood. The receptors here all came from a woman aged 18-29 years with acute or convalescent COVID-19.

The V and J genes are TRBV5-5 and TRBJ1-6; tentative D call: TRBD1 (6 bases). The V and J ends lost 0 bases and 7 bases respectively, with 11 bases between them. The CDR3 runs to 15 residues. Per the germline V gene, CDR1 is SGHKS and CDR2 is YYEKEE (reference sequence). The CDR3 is CASSLEGVVNSPLHF. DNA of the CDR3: TGTGCCAGCAGCTTGGAGGGGGTGGTGAATTCACCCCTCCACTTT.

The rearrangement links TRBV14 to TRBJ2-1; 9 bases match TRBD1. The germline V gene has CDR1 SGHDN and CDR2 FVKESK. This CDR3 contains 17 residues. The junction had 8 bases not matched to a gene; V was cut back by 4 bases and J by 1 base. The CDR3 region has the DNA TGTGCCAGCAGCCCGTTTGGGACAGGGAGTTCCTACAATGAGCAGTTCTTC. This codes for CASSPFGTGSSYNEQFF.

CDR3: CASMESGITDTQYF. CDR3 DNA: TGTGCCAGCATGGAGAGCGGGATCACAGATACGCAGTATTTT. The chain uses TRBV2 and TRBJ2-3; 7 nucleotides line up with TRBD2. The CDR3 contains 14 residues. Germline V gene sequence: CDR1 SNHLY, CDR2 FYNNEI. V was pared by 7 bases and J by 2 bases, with 6 bases of the junction left unmatched.

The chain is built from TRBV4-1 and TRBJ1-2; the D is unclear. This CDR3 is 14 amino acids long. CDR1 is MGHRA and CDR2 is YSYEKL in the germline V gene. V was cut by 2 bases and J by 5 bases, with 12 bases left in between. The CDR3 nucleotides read TGCGCCAGCAGCCAACCCGGAGCCTTATATGGCTACACCTTC. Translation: CASSQPGALYGYTF.

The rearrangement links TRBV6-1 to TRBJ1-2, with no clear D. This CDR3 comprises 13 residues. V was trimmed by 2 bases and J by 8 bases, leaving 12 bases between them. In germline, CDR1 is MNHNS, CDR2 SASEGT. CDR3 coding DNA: TGTGCCAGCAGTGAAAGTAGGGAGGTGGGCTACACCTTC. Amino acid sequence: CASSESREVGYTF.

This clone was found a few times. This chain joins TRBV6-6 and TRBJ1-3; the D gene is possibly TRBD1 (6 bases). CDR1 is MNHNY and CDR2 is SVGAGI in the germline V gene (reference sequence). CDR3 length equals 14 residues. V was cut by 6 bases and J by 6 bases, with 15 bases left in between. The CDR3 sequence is CASSQGLAKNTIYF. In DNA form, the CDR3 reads TGTGCCAGCAGCCAGGGGCTTGCCAAAAACACCATATATTTT.

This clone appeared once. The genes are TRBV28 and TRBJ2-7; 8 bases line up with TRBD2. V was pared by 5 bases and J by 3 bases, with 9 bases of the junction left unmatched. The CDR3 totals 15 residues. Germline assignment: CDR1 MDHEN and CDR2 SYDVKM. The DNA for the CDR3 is TGTGCCAGCAGTCCATCCGGGACTAGGGACTACGAGCAGTACTTC. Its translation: CASSPSGTRDYEQYF.

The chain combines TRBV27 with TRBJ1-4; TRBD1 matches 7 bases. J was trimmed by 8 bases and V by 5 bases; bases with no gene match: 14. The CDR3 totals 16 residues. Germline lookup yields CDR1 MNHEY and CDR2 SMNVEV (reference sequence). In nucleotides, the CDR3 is TGTGCCAGCAGTAGACTCCGGGACAGTGGAGTCGAAAAACTGTTTTTT. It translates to CASSRLRDSGVEKLFF.

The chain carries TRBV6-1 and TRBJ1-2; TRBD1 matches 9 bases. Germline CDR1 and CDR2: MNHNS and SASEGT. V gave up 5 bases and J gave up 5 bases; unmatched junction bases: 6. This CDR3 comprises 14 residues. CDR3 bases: TGTGCCAGCAGTCTACAGGGGGCGAGGTATGGCTACACCTTC. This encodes CASSLQGARYGYTF.

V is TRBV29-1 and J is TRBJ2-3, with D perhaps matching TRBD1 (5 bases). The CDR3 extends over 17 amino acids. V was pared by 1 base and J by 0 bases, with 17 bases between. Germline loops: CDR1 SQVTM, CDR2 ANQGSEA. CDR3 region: CSVEGVGRAKSTDTQYF. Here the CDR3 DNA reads TGCAGCGTTGAAGGAGTCGGCAGGGCGAAGAGCACAGATACGCAGTATTTT.

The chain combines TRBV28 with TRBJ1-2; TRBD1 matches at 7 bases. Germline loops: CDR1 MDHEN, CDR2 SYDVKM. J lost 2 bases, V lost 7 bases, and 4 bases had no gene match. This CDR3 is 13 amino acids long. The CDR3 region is CASTAGQNYGYTF. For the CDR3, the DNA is TGTGCCAGCACTGCGGGACAGAACTATGGCTACACCTTC.

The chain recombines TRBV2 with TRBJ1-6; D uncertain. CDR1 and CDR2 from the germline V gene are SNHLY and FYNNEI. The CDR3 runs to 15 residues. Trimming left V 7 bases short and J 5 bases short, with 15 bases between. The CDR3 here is CASTGFGSNNSPLHF. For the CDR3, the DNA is TGTGCCAGCACGGGTTTCGGCAGTAATAATTCACCCCTCCACTTT.

The CDR3, as DNA: TGTGCCAGCAGCGCCGGGACAGGGTCTGTCGGGGAGCTGTTTTTT. This codes for CASSAGTGSVGELFF. The V call is TRBV7-9, the J call TRBJ2-2, with 9 positions matching TRBD1. This CDR3 contains 15 residues. V was pared by 5 bases and J by 7 bases, with 8 bases of the junction left unmatched. Germline V gene sequence: CDR1 SEHNR, CDR2 FQNEAQ (reference sequence).

The CDR3 region is CAATDSGDGYTF. The CDR3, as DNA: TGTGCCGCGACGGACTCCGGCGATGGCTACACCTTC. J is TRBJ1-2 and V is TRBV5-4; D is ambiguous. Per the germline V gene, CDR1 is SGHNT and CDR2 is YYREEE (reference sequence). This CDR3 is 12 amino acids long. Trimming stripped 10 bases from V and 6 bases from J, with 16 bases between.

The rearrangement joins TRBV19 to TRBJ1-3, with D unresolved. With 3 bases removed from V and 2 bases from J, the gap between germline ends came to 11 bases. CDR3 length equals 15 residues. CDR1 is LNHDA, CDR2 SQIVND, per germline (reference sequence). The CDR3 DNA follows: TGTGCCAGTAGTATCTCGGGTCCCCCTGGAAACACCATATATTTT. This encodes CASSISGPPGNTIYF.

CDR3 sequence (DNA): TGTGCCAGCAGCTTAACTAGGAACATTCAGTACTTC. It specifies CASSLTRNIQYF. This chain connects TRBV7-2 to TRBJ2-4; a possible D gene is TRBD2 (5 bases). The V gene lost 2 bases and the J gene lost 7 bases, with 6 bases spanning the gap. CDR3 length: 12 residues. The V gene's germline CDR1 is SGHTA and CDR2 FQGNSA.

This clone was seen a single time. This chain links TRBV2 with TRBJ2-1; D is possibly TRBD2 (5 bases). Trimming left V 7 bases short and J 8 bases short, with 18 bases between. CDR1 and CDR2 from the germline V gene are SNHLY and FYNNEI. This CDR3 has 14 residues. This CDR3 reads CASTSPEALDEQFF. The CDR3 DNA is TGTGCCAGCACCAGCCCGGAGGCGCTCGATGAGCAGTTCTTC. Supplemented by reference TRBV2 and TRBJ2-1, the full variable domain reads EPEVTQTPSHQVTQMGQEVILRCVPISNHLYFYWYRQILGQKVEFLVSFYNNEISEKSEIFDDQFSVERPDGSNFTLKIRSTKLEDSAMYFCASTSPEALDEQFFGPGTRLTVL.

The CDR3 here is CASSSGGASETQYF. The DNA of the CDR3 is TGTGCCAGCTCCAGCGGGGGGGCGTCGGAGACCCAGTACTTC. J is TRBJ2-5 and V is TRBV7-3; 10 positions match TRBD2. Germline V gene sequence: CDR1 SGHTA, CDR2 FQGTGA. This CDR3 spans 14 amino acids. V lost 8 bases, J lost 5 bases, and 8 bases stayed unmatched.

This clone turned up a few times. CDR3 bases: TGCGCCAGCAGTGAAAGGACAGGGGGAGGAAACATTCAGTACTTC. It is translated as CASSERTGGGNIQYF. This rearrangement joins TRBV10-2 to TRBJ2-4, with 10 positions matching TRBD1. The CDR3 consists of 15 residues. Germline values: CDR1 WSHSY, CDR2 SAAADI. Germline trimming cut 3 bases from V and 6 bases from J; bases unmatched to any gene: 5.

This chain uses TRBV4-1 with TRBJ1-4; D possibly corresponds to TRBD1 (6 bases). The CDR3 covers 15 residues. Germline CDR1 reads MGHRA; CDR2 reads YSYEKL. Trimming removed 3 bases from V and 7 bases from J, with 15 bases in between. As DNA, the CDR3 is TGCGCCAGCAGCCACCTACCAGGGGCCGGTGAAAAACTGTTTTTT. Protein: CASSHLPGAGEKLFF.

The CDR3 DNA follows: TGTGCCAGCAGTTGGGAGGACAGGGCGAATTCACCCCTCCACTTT. Translation gives CASSWEDRANSPLHF. The chain links TRBV28 to TRBJ1-6, with 8 bases matching TRBD1. Germline assignment: CDR1 MDHEN and CDR2 SYDVKM. J was trimmed by 7 bases and V by 4 bases; bases with no gene match: 6. CDR3 length: 15 residues.

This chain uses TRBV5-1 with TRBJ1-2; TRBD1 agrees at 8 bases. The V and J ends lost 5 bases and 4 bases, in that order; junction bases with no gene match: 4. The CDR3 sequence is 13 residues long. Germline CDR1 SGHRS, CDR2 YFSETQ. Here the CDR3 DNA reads TGCGCCAGCAGGGCGGGACAGGTCTATGGCTACACCTTC. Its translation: CASRAGQVYGYTF. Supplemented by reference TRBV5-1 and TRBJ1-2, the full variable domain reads KAGVTQTPRYLIKTRGQQVTLSCSPISGHRSVSWYQQTPGQGLQFLFEYFSETQRNKGNFPGRFSGRQFSNSRSEMNVSTLELGDSALYLCASRAGQVYGYTFGSGTRLTVV.

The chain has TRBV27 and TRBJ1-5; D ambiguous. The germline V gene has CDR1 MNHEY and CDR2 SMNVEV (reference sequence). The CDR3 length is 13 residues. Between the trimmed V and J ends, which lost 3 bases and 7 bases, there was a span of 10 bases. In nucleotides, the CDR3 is TGTGCCAGCAGTTTGGGCATTAACCAGCCCCAGCATTTT. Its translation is CASSLGINQPQHF.

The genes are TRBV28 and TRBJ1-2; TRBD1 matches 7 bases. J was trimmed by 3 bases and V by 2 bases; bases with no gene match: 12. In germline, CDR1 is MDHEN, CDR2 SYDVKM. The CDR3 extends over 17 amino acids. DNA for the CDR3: TGTGCCAGCAGTTTACCCCCTACCGGACAGGCCCACTATGGCTACACCTTC. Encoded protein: CASSLPPTGQAHYGYTF.

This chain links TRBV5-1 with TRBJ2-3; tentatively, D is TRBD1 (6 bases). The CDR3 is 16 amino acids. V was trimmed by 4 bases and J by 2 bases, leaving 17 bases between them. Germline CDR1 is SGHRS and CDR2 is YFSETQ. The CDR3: CASSPPGQTFTDTQYF. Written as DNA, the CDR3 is TGCGCCAGCAGCCCCCCTGGACAGACCTTCACAGATACGCAGTATTTT.

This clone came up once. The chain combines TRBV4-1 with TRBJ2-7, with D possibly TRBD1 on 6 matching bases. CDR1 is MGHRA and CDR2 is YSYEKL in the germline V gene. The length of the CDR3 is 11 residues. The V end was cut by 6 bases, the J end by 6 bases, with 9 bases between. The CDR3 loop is CASSPGVEQYF. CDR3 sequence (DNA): TGCGCCAGCAGTCCAGGGGTCGAGCAGTACTTC.

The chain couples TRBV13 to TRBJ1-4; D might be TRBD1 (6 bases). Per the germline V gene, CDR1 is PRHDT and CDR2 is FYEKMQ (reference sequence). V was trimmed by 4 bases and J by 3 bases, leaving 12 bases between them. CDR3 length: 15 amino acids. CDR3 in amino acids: CASSSRTASNEKLFF. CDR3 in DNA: TGTGCCAGCAGCTCCCGGACAGCTTCTAATGAAAAACTGTTTTTT.

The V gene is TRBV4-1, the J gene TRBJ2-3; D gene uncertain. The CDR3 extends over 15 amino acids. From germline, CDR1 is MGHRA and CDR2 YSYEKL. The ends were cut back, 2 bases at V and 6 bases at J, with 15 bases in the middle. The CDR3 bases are TGCGCCAGCAGCCAAAGAACGAGGTATTCGGATACGCAGTATTTT. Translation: CASSQRTRYSDTQYF.